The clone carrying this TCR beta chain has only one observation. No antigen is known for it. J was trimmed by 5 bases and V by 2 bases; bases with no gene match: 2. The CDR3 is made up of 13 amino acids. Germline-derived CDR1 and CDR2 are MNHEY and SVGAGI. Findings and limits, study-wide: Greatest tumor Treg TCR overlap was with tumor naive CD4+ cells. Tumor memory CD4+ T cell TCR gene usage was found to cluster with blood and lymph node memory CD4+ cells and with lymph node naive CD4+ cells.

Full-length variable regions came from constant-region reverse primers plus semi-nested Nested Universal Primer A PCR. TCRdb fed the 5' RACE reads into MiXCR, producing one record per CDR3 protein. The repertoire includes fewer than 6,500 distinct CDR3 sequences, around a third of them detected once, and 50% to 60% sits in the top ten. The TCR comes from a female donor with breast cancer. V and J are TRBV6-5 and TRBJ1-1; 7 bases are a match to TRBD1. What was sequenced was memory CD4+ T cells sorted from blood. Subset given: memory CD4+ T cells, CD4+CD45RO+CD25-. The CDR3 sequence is CASSYAGGTEAFF. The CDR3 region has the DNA TGTGCCAGCAGTTACGCAGGGGGGACTGAAGCTTTCTTT.